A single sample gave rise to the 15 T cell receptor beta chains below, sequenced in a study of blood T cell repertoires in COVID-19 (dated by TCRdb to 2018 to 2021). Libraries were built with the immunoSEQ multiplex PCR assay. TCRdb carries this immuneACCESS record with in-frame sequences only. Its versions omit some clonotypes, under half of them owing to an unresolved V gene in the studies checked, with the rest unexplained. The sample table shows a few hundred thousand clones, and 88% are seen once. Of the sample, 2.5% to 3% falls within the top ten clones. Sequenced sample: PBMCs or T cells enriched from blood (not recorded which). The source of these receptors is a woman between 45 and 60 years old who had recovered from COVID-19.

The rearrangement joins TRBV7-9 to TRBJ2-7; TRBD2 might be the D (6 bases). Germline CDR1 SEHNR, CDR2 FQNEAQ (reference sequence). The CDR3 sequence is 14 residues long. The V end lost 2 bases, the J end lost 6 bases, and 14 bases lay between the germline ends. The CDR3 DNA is TGTGCCAGCAGCTTAACGGGGGTGGGATCCGAGCAGTACTTC. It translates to CASSLTGVGSEQYF.

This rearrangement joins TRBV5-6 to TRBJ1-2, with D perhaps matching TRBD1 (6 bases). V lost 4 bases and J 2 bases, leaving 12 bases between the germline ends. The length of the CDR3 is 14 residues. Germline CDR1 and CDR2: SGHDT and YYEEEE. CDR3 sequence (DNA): TGTGCCAGCAGCGGCCGGGACACCAACTATGGCTACACCTTC. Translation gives CASSGRDTNYGYTF.

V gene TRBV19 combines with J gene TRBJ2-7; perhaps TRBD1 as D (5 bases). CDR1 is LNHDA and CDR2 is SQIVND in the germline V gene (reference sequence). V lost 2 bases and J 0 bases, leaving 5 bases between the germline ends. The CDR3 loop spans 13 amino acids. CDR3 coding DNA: TGTGCCAGTAGTATACAGGGCTCCTACGAGCAGTACTTC. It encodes CASSIQGSYEQYF.

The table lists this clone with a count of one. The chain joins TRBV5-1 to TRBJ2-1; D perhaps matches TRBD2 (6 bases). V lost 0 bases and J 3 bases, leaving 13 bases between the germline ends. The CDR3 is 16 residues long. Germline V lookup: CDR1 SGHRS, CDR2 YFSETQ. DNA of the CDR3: TGCGCCAGCAGCTTGGACCCGGGGGACCACTACAATGAGCAGTTCTTC. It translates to CASSLDPGDHYNEQFF.

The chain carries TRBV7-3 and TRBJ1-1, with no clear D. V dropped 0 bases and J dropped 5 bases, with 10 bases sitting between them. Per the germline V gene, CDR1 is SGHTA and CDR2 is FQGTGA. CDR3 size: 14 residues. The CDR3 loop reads CASSLTYSGTEAFF. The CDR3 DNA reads TGTGCCAGCAGCTTAACGTATTCGGGGACTGAAGCTTTCTTT.

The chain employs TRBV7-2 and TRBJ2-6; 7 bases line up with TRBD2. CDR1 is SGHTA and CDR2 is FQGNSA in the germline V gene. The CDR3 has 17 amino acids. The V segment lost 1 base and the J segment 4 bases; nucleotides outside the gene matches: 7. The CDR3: CASSLGPGEGGANVLTF. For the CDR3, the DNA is TGTGCCAGCAGCTTAGGTCCGGGGGAGGGGGGGGCCAACGTCCTGACTTTC. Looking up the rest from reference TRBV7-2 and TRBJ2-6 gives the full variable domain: GAGVSQSPSNKVTEKGKDVELRCDPISGHTALYWYRQSLGQGLEFLIYFQGNSAPDKSGLPSDRFSAERTGGSVSTLTIQRTQQEDSAVYLCASSLGPGEGGANVLTFGAGSRLTVL.

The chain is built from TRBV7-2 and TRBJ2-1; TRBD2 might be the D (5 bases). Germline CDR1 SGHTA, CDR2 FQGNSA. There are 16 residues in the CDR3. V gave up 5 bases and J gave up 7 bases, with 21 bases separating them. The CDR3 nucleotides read TGTGCCAGCAGCCCCCCGGGAAACCGGTTTCAGAATGAGCAGTTCTTC. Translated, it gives CASSPPGNRFQNEQFF. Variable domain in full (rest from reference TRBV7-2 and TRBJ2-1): GAGVSQSPSNKVTEKGKDVELRCDPISGHTALYWYRQSLGQGLEFLIYFQGNSAPDKSGLPSDRFSAERTGGSVSTLTIQRTQQEDSAVYLCASSPPGNRFQNEQFFGPGTRLTVL.

This CDR3 reads CASSQGLAGGNEQFF. The CDR3 region has the DNA TGTGCCAGCAGTCAAGGACTAGCGGGAGGGAATGAGCAGTTCTTC. This chain links TRBV7-3 with TRBJ2-1, with 15 bases that match TRBD2. Per germline, CDR1 SGHTA and CDR2 FQGTGA. After removal of 6 bases from V and 7 bases from J, the junction contained 4 bases not matched to a gene. The CDR3 has 15 residues.

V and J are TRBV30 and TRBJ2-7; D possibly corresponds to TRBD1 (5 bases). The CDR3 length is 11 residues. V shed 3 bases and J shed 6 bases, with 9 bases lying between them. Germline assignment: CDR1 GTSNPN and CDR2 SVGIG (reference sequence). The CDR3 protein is CAWRAGLEQYF. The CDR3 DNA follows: TGTGCCTGGAGGGCAGGGCTCGAGCAGTACTTC.

CDR3 DNA: TGCAGCGTTGGAGTCACTGAAGCTTTCTTT. As protein: CSVGVTEAFF. The chain joins TRBV29-1 to TRBJ1-1; unclear D gene. The germline V and J ends were trimmed by 4 bases and 4 bases, with 4 bases remaining between them. This CDR3 region has 10 residues. The V gene's germline CDR1 is SQVTM and CDR2 ANQGSEA.

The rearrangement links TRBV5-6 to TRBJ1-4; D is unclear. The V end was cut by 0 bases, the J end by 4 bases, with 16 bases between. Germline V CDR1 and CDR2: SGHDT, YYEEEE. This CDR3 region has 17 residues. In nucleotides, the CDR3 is TGTGCCAGCAGCTTGGGCACACAGAATGCCTATAATGAAAAACTGTTTTTT. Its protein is CASSLGTQNAYNEKLFF.

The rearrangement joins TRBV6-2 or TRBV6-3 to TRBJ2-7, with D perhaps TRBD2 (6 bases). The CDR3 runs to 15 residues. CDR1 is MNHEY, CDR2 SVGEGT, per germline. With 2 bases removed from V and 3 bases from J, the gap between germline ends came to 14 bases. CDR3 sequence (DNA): TGTGCCAGCAGTTACCTCCCCGGGGGAGGCTACGAGCAGTACTTC. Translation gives CASSYLPGGGYEQYF.

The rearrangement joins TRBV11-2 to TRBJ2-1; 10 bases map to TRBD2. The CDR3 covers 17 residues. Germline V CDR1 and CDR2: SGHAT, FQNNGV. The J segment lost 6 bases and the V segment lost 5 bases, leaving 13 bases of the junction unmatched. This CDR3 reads CASSPPFWASGGNEQFF. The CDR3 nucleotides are TGTGCCAGCAGCCCGCCTTTCTGGGCTAGCGGGGGCAATGAGCAGTTCTTC.

DNA of the CDR3: TGTGCCAGCACTCTAACCCCCGGGGCTAGCGGGAGCGGGCATGAGCAGTTCTTC. Translation gives CASTLTPGASGSGHEQFF. The chain employs TRBV28 and TRBJ2-1, with 10 nucleotides matching TRBD2. J lost 8 bases, V lost 7 bases, and 20 bases had no gene match. There are 18 residues in the CDR3. The germline V gene has CDR1 MDHEN and CDR2 SYDVKM.

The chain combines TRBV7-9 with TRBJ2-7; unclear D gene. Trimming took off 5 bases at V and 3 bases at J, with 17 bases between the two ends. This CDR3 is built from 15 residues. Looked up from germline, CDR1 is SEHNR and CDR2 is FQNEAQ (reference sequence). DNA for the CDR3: TGTGCCAGCAGCCCCGGTTTCGGCCGCGGCTACGAGCAGTACTTC. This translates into CASSPGFGRGYEQYF.